The 5 T cell receptor beta chains reported below all come from one sample, sequenced in a study of CD8+ T cells in alopecia areata (dated by TCRdb to between 2018 and 2020). The time point label for this specimen denotes: 20 to 30 weeks on oral tofacitinib. According to the study, the label for this sample's treatment or condition signals: oral pan-JAK inhibitor, 5-10 mg twice daily. The library was produced with the immunoSEQ multiplex PCR assay. For TCR sequencing, RNA was extracted from every sample and reverse transcribed into cDNA to serve as template. Drawn from immuneACCESS, this table holds only the in-frame rearrangements with V and J called that TCRdb kept. Clones are partly lost; checked studies trace under half to an unresolved V gene and leave the rest unexplained. In all, the sample holds some 180,000 clones, and 50% to 65% of those were seen once. In total, the top ten clones hold 9.5% to 14% of the sample.

The sample here was CD8+ T cells sorted from blood, taken at week 24, from a patient treated with tofacitinib. The receptors come from a human donor with alopecia areata.

V is TRBV4-3 and J is TRBJ1-2; D not certain. Per the germline V gene, CDR1 is LGHNA and CDR2 is YSLEER. The CDR3 consists of 14 residues. V dropped 0 bases and J dropped 4 bases, with 9 bases sitting between them. The CDR3 nucleotides read TGCGCCAGCAGCCAAGACAGCCGACCCTATGGCTACACCTTC. Protein: CASSQDSRPYGYTF.

This clone was seen more than once but under ten times. The chain combines TRBV6-5 with TRBJ2-3; 8 nucleotides line up with TRBD1. Germline CDR1 is MNHEY and CDR2 is SVGAGI. J lost 0 bases, V lost 4 bases, and 3 bases had no gene match. The CDR3 sequence is 15 residues long. The CDR3 is CASSSGTGSTDTQYF. The CDR3 DNA reads as TGTGCCAGCAGTTCCGGGACAGGCAGCACAGATACGCAGTATTTT.

The rearrangement links TRBV15 to TRBJ2-1; D may be TRBD2 (5 bases). Trimming stripped 0 bases from V and 5 bases from J, with 14 bases between. This CDR3 is 16 amino acids long. Germline V CDR1 and CDR2: LNHNV, YYDKDF (reference sequence). Written as DNA, the CDR3 is TGTGCCACCAGCAGAGATCCCGGGATAGGGAACAATGAGCAGTTCTTC. It specifies CATSRDPGIGNNEQFF.

The V gene is TRBV7-3, the J gene TRBJ2-3; 10 nucleotides line up with TRBD2. The CDR3 runs to 15 residues. The germline V gene has CDR1 SGHTA and CDR2 FQGTGA. Losses at the gene ends were 5 bases for V and 5 bases for J; bases not matched to a gene: 7. The CDR3 loop is CASSASGGAKDTQYF. CDR3 nucleotide sequence: TGTGCCAGCAGCGCGAGCGGGGGGGCGAAAGATACGCAGTATTTT.

This chain connects TRBV10-3 to TRBJ2-1; the D is unclear. Germline V gene lookup returns CDR1 ENHRY and CDR2 SYGVKD. V lost 0 bases to trimming and J lost 4 bases, with 7 bases between them. This CDR3 comprises 14 residues. The chain's CDR3 is CAISESTSYNEQFF. CDR3 DNA sequence: TGTGCCATCAGTGAGTCGACGTCGTACAATGAGCAGTTCTTC.